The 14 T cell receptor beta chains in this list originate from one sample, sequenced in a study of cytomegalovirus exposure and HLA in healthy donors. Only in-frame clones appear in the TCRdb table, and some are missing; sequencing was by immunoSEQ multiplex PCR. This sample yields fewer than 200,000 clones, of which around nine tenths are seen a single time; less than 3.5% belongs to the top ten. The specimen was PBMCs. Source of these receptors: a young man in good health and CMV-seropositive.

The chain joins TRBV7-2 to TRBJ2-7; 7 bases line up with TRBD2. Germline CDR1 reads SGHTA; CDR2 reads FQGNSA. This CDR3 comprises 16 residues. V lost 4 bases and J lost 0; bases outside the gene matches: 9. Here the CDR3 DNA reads TGTGCCAGCAGCTACCCCCCCGGGAGGAGCTCCTACGAGCAGTACTTC. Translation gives CASSYPPGRSSYEQYF.

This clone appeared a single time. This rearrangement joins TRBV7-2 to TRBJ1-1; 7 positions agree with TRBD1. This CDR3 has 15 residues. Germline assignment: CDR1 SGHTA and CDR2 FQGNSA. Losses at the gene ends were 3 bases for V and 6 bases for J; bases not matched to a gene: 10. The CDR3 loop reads CASSFGDRMSSEAFF. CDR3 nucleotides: TGTGCCAGCAGCTTTGGGGACAGAATGTCGTCTGAAGCTTTCTTT. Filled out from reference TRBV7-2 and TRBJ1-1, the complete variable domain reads GAGVSQSPSNKVTEKGKDVELRCDPISGHTALYWYRQSLGQGLEFLIYFQGNSAPDKSGLPSDRFSAERTGGSVSTLTIQRTQQEDSAVYLCASSFGDRMSSEAFFGQGTRLTVV.

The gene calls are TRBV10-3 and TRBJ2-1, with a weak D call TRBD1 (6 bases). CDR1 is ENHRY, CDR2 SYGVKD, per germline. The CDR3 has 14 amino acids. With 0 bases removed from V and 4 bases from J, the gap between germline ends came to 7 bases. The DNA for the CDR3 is TGTGCCATCAGTGAGTCCGACAGGTACAATGAGCAGTTCTTC. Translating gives CAISESDRYNEQFF.

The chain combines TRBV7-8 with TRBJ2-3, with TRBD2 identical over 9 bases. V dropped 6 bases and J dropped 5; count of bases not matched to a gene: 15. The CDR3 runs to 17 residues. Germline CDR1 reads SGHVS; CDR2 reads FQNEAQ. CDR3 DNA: TGTGCCAGCAGTTCTCGGTGGCGGGGGGGTCCGGGAGATACGCAGTATTTT. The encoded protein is CASSSRWRGGPGDTQYF.

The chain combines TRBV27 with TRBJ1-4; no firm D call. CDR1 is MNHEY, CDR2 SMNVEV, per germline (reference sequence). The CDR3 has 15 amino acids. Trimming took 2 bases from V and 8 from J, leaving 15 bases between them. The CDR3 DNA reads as TGTGCCAGCAGTTTAACGGGTAGAGGGCGGGAAAAACTGTTTTTT. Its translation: CASSLTGRGREKLFF.

The CDR3 DNA sequence: TGTGCCAGCAGCCAAGGGCCGAACACTGAAGCTTTCTTT. Amino acid sequence: CASSQGPNTEAFF. The J gene is TRBJ1-1, the V gene TRBV14; D gene unclear. V lost 1 base and J lost 1, with 4 bases in between. The CDR3 is 13 amino acids. Germline V gives CDR1 SGHDN, CDR2 FVKESK.

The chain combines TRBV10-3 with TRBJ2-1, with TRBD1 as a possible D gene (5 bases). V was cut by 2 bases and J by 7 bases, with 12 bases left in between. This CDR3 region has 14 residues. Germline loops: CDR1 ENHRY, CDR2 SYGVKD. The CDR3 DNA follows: TGTGCCATCAGTGAGCCCAAGGGGCGTAATGAGCAGTTCTTC. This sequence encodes CAISEPKGRNEQFF.

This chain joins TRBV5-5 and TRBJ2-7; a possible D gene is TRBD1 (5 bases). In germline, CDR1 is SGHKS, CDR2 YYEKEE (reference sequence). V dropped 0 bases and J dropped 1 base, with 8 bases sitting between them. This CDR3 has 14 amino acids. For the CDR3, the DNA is TGTGCCAGCAGCTTGGGTAGGGGTTCCTACGAGCAGTACTTC. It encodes CASSLGRGSYEQYF.

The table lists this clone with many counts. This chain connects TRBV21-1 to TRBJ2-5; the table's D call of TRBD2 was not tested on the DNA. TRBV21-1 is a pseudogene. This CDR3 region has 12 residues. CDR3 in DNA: TGTGCCAGCGCACTAGCGGGAGAGACCCAGTACTTC. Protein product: CASALAGETQYF.

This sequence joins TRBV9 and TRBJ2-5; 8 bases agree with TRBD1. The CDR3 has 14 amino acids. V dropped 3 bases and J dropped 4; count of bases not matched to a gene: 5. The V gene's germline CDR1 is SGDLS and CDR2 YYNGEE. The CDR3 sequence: CASSGGTGPETQYF. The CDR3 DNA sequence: TGTGCCAGCAGCGGGGGGACAGGACCAGAGACCCAGTACTTC.

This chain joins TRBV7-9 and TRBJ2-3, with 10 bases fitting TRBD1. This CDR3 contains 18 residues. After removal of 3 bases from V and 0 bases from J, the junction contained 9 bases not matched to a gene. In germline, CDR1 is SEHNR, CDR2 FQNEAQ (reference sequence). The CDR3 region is CASSFRPGQGSSTDTQYF. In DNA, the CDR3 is TGTGCCAGCAGCTTTCGCCCGGGACAGGGGTCGAGCACAGATACGCAGTATTTT.

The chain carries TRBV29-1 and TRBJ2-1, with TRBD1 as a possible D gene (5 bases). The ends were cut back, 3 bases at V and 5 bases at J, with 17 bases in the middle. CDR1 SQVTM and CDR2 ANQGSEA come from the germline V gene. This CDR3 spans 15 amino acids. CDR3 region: CSVDPRGAEHNEQFF. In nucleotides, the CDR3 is TGCAGCGTTGACCCACGTGGGGCAGAACACAATGAGCAGTTCTTC.

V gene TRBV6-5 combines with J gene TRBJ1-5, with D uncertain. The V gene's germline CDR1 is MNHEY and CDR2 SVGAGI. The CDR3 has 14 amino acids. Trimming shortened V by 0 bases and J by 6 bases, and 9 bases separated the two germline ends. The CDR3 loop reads CASSYSSPGQPQHF. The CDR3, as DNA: TGTGCCAGCAGTTACTCGAGCCCGGGTCAGCCCCAGCATTTT.

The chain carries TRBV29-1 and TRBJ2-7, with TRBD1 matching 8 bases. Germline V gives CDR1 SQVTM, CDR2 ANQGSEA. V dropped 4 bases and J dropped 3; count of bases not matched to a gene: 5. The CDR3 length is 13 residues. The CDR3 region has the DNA TGCAGCGTTGGATCCGGGACAGGCTACGAGCAGTACTTC. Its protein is CSVGSGTGYEQYF.